A single sample gave rise to the 10 T cell receptor beta chains below, sequenced in a study of control samples from healthy donors and cancer patients. Only in-frame clones appear in the TCRdb table, and some are missing; sequencing was by immunoSEQ multiplex PCR. This table has about 20,000 clones, approximately 86% appearing once. Specimen: PBMCs. These TCRs come from a woman aged 70 to 79 with colorectal cancer.

The chain recombines TRBV4-3 with TRBJ2-2, with 10 bases matching TRBD1. The CDR3 runs 17 residues. Unmatched junction bases numbered 9, after V lost 1 base and J lost 7 bases. Germline V CDR1 and CDR2: LGHNA, YSLEER. The CDR3, as DNA: TGCGCCAGCAGCCAAGCCCCCCCGGGACAGGGGAACGGGGAGCTGTTTTTT. Its protein product is CASSQAPPGQGNGELFF.

V gene TRBV4-3 combines with J gene TRBJ2-7; D gene ambiguous. V was shortened by 0 bases and J by 0 bases, with 12 bases between the two germline ends. CDR1 is LGHNA and CDR2 is YSLEER in the germline V gene. The length of the CDR3 is 16 residues. CDR3 sequence reads: CASSQDAGLGSYEQYF. The CDR3 DNA is TGCGCCAGCAGCCAAGACGCTGGGCTAGGCTCCTACGAGCAGTACTTC.

The chain has TRBV6-2 or TRBV6-3 and TRBJ2-1, with 8 bases lining up with TRBD1. Trimming at V came to 6 bases and at J to 7 bases, leaving 11 bases not matched to a gene. CDR1 and CDR2 from the germline V gene are MNHEY and SVGEGT. The CDR3 loop spans 15 amino acids. The CDR3 nucleotides read TGTGCCAGCAGCCCAGGACAGGGAATTCTGAATGAGCAGTTCTTC. It is translated as CASSPGQGILNEQFF.

V is TRBV6-2 or TRBV6-3 and J is TRBJ1-6, with D possibly matching TRBD1 (5 bases). CDR3 length: 15 amino acids. Germline assignment: CDR1 MNHEY and CDR2 SVGEGT. The V gene lost 2 bases and the J gene lost 6 bases, with 11 bases spanning the gap. CDR3: CASSYLPGGNSPLHF. CDR3 nucleotides: TGTGCCAGCAGTTACCTGCCTGGGGGTAATTCACCCCTCCACTTT.

V gene TRBV24-1 combines with J gene TRBJ1-2, with D tentatively TRBD1 (6 bases). The CDR3 loop spans 14 amino acids. Trimming shortened V by 5 bases and J by 2 bases, and 11 bases separated the two germline ends. In germline, CDR1 is KGHDR, CDR2 SFDVKD. The CDR3 DNA reads TGTGCCACCAGTGCCTCGGACAGAAACTATGGCTACACCTTC. This sequence encodes CATSASDRNYGYTF.

The CDR3: CASSTIWTGGNQPQHF. The CDR3, as DNA: TGTGCCAGTAGTACTATATGGACAGGGGGAAATCAGCCCCAGCATTTT. The V and J genes are TRBV19 and TRBJ1-5; 10 positions agree with TRBD1. The V segment lost 4 bases and the J segment 4 bases; nucleotides outside the gene matches: 7. There are 16 residues in the CDR3. Germline CDR1 and CDR2: LNHDA and SQIVND (reference sequence). The full variable domain, in which reference TRBV19 and TRBJ1-5 provide the parts outside the CDR3, is DGGITQSPKYLFRKEGQNVTLSCEQNLNHDAMYWYRQDPGQGLRLIYYSQIVNDFQKGDIAEGYSVSREKKESFPLTVTSAQKNPTAFYLCASSTIWTGGNQPQHFGDGTRLSIL.

The chain uses TRBV7-9 and TRBJ2-3, with D uncertain. Germline V lookup: CDR1 SEHNR, CDR2 FQNEAQ (reference sequence). V dropped 5 bases and J dropped 3 bases, with 6 bases sitting between them. This CDR3 region has 12 residues. CDR3 protein: CASSDSTDTQYF. CDR3 bases: TGTGCCAGCAGCGACTCGACAGATACGCAGTATTTT. The whole variable domain, remainder taken from reference TRBV7-9 and TRBJ2-3, is DTGVSQNPRHKITKRGQNVTFRCDPISEHNRLYWYRQTLGQGPEFLTYFQNEAQLEKSRLLSDRFSAERPKGSFSTLEIQRTEQGDSAMYLCASSDSTDTQYFGPGTRLTVL.

The chain uses TRBV6-6 and TRBJ2-1; TRBD2 agrees at 14 bases. The trim removed 7 bases at V and 8 bases at J, leaving 4 bases unmatched. Germline V gives CDR1 MNHNY, CDR2 SVGAGI (reference sequence). The CDR3 runs to 14 residues. The CDR3 DNA sequence: TGTGCCAGCATTGGGACTAGCGGGAGTTATGAGCAGTTCTTC. Its protein is CASIGTSGSYEQFF.

V usage is TRBV28 and J usage is TRBJ2-2, with D possibly being TRBD1 (6 bases). Germline-derived CDR1 and CDR2 are MDHEN and SYDVKM. V was shortened by 11 bases and J by 4 bases, with 14 bases between the two germline ends. There are 13 residues in the CDR3. CDR3 DNA sequence: TGTGCCCACCGGGACACCTTCACCGGGGAGCTGTTTTTT. Its translation is CAHRDTFTGELFF.

The V call is TRBV3-1 (or the pseudogene TRBV3-2), the J call TRBJ2-7; the D call may be TRBD1 or TRBD2 (5 bases each). Germline values: CDR1 LGHDT, CDR2 YNNKEL (reference sequence). Trimming left V 4 bases short and J 2 bases short, with 12 bases between. The CDR3 is 14 amino acids. CDR3 protein: CASSPGTFPYEQYF. CDR3 DNA: TGTGCCAGCAGCCCCGGGACCTTCCCCTACGAGCAGTACTTC.